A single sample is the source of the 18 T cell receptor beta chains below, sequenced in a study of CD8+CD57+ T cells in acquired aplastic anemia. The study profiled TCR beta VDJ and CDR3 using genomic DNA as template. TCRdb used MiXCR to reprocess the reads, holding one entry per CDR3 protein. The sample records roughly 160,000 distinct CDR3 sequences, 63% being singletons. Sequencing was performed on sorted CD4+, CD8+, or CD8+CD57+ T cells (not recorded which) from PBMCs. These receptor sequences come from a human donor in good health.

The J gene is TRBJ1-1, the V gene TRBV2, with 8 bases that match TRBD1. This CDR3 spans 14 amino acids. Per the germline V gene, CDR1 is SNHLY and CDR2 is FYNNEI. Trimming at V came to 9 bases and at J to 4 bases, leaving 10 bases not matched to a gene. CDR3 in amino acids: CASTPQGEGTEAFF. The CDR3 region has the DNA TGTGCCAGTACCCCACAGGGGGAGGGCACTGAAGCTTTCTTT.

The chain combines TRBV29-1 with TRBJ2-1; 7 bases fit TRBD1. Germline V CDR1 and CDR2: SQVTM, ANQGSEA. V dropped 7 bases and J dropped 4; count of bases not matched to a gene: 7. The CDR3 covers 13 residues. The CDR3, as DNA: TGCAGCGGAGGACAGGACTTTTACAATGAGCAGTTCTTC. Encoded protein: CSGGQDFYNEQFF.

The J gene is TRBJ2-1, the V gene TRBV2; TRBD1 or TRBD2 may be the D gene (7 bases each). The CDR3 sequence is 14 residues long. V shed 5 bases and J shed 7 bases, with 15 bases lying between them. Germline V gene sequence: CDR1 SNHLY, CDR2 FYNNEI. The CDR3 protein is CASSSGGGQNEQFF. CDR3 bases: TGTGCCAGCAGTTCAGGGGGGGGGCAAAATGAGCAGTTCTTC.

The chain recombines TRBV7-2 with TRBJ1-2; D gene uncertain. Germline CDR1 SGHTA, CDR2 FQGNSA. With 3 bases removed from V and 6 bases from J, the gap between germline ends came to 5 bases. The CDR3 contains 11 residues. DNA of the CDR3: TGTGCCAGCAGCTTTATCCATGGCTACACCTTC. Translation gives CASSFIHGYTF.

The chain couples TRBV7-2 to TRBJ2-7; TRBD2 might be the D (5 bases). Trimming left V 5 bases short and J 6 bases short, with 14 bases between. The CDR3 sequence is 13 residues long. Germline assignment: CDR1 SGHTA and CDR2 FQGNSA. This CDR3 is CASSTEVDGEQYF. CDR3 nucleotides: TGTGCCAGCAGCACGGAGGTGGACGGCGAGCAGTACTTC.

This CDR3 is CASTTPVAGGPGQETQYF. The CDR3 DNA is TGTGCCAGCACCACCCCGGTAGCGGGAGGGCCGGGGCAAGAGACCCAGTACTTC. This chain connects TRBV2 to TRBJ2-5; 11 nucleotides match TRBD2. V trimming: 7 bases; J trimming: 2 bases; junction bases outside the gene matches: 15. The CDR3 runs to 18 residues. Germline V gives CDR1 SNHLY, CDR2 FYNNEI.

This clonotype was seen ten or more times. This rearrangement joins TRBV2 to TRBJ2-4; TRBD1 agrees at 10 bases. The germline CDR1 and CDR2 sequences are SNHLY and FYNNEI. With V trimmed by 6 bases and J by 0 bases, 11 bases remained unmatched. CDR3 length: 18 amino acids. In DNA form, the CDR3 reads TGTGCCAGCAGGCACCCCGGACAGGGGGAAATAGCCAAAAACATTCAGTACTTC. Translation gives CASRHPGQGEIAKNIQYF.

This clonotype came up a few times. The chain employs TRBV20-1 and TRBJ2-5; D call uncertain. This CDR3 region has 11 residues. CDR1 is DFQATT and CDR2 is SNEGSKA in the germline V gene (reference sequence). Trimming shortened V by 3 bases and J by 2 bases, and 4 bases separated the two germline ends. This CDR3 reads CSASLQETQYF. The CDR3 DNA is TGCAGTGCTAGCCTTCAAGAGACCCAGTACTTC.

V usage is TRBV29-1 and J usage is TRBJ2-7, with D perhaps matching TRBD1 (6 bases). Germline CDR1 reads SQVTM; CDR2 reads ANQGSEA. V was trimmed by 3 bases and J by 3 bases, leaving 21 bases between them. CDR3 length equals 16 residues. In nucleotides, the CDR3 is TGCAGCGTTGAGGGTCGCGGACAGAAAAACGTCTACGAGCAGTACTTC. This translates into CSVEGRGQKNVYEQYF.

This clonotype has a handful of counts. DNA of the CDR3: TGTGCCAGTAGCACAGGGCCTAGCTCCTACGAGCAGTACTTC. Translated: CASSTGPSSYEQYF. The V call is TRBV19, the J call TRBJ2-7; a weak D match, TRBD1 (6 bases). Germline CDR1 and CDR2: LNHDA and SQIVND (reference sequence). The ends were cut back, 6 bases at V and 0 bases at J, with 12 bases in the middle. The CDR3 covers 14 residues.

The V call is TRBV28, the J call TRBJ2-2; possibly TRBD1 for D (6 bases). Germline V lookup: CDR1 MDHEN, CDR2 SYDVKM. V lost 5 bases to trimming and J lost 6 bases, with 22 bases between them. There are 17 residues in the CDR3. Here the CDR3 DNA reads TGTGCCAGCAGTGAGACAGGAAGAGGGGCGATGGCCGGGGAGCTGTTTTTT. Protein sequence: CASSETGRGAMAGELFF.

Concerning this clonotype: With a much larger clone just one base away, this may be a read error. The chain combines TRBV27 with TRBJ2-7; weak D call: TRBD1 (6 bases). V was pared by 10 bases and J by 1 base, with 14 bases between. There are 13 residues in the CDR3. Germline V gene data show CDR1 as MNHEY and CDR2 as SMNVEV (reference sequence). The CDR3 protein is CANKGTNSYEQYF. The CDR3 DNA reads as TGTGCCAACAAGGGGACAAATTCCTACGAGCAGTACTTC.

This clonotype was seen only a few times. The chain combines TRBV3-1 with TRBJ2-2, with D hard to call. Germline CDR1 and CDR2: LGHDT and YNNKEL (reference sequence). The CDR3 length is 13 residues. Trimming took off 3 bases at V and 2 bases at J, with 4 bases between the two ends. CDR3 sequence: CASSQANTGELFF. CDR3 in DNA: TGTGCCAGCAGCCAGGCCAACACCGGGGAGCTGTTTTTT.

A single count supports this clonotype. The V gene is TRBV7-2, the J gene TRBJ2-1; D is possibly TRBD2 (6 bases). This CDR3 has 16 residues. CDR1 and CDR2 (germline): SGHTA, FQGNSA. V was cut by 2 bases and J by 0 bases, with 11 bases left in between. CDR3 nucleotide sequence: TGTGCCAGCAGCTTACCGGGACTCCCCTCCTACAATGAGCAGTTCTTC. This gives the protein CASSLPGLPSYNEQFF.

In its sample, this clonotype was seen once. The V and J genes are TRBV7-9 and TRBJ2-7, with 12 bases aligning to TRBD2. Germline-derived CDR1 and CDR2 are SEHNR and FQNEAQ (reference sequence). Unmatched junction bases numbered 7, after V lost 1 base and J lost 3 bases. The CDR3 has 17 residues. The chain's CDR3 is CASSLGLAGEWGYEQYF. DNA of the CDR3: TGTGCCAGCAGCTTAGGACTAGCGGGGGAATGGGGCTACGAGCAGTACTTC.

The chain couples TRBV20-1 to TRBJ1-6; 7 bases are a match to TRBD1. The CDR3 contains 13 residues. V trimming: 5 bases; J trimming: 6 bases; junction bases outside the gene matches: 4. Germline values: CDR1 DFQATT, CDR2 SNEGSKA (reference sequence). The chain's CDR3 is CSAPGTANSPLHF. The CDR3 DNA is TGCAGTGCTCCCGGGACAGCTAATTCACCCCTCCACTTT.

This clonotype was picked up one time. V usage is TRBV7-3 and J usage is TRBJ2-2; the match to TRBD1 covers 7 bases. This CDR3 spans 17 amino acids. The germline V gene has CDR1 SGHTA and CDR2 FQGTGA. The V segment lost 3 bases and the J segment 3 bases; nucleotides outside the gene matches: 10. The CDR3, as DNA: TGTGCCAGCAGCTTGAACCAAGGACAGGAAGACACCGGGGAGCTGTTTTTT. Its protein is CASSLNQGQEDTGELFF.

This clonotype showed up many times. The CDR3 is CASSDRTGRVNTEAFF. Here the CDR3 DNA reads TGTGCCAGCAGTGATCGGACAGGGAGGGTGAACACTGAAGCTTTCTTT. This chain uses TRBV6-1 with TRBJ1-1; 8 nucleotides agree with TRBD1. CDR3 length: 16 amino acids. The V gene end was trimmed by 3 bases and the J gene end by 0 bases; junction bases not matched to a gene: 6. Germline assignment: CDR1 MNHNS and CDR2 SASEGT.